Detailed here is one T cell receptor beta chain. The CDR3 covers 15 residues. J was trimmed by 2 bases and V by 6 bases; bases with no gene match: 6. In germline, CDR1 is ENHRY, CDR2 SYGVKD. This entry belongs to a study of blood T cell repertoires in COVID-19. Clones were read by immunoSEQ multiplex PCR, and TCRdb kept only the in-frame ones, dropping some. The table shows roughly 410,000 clones, with about 87% occurring only once. V and J are TRBV10-3 and TRBJ2-3; 9 bases align to TRBD2. The TCR was taken from an older woman with COVID-19, enrolled during active disease. Sequencing used peripheral blood. The CDR3 DNA reads TGTGCCATCAGGGGTAGCGGGGGAAACACAGATACGCAGTATTTT. It codes for CAIRGSGGNTDTQYF.